The next 12 T cell receptor beta chains were all read from a single sample in a study of control samples from healthy donors and cancer patients (TCRdb year 2020). Receptor amplification or capture employed the immunoSEQ multiplex PCR assay. The clones in this table, taken by TCRdb from immuneACCESS, are in-frame only. Not every clone is retained; where verified, under half of the shortfall comes from an unresolved V gene, and the cause of the rest is unknown. The sample table records approximately 50,000 clones; over 85% of these occur just once. 2.4% of the sample is in the top ten clones. The sequenced sample consisted of blood. These receptors all stem from a man aged 25-45 years in good health.

The J gene is TRBJ1-5, the V gene TRBV4-3, with D uncertain. The germline gives CDR1 LGHNA, CDR2 YSLEER. This CDR3 contains 15 residues. The V and J ends lost 4 bases and 1 base respectively, with 11 bases between them. The CDR3 is CASSLNGVSNQPQHF. The CDR3 DNA is TGCGCCAGCAGCCTCAACGGGGTGAGCAATCAGCCCCAGCATTTT.

This chain connects TRBV6-5 to TRBJ2-5, with TRBD1 identical over 8 bases. This CDR3 contains 13 residues. The germline CDR1 and CDR2 sequences are MNHEY and SVGAGI. Trimming cost V 6 bases and J 5 bases; bases outside gene matches: 5. The CDR3 DNA follows: TGTGCCAGCAGGAAGACAGGGGTCGAGACCCAGTACTTC. It specifies CASRKTGVETQYF.

The chain combines TRBV6-6 with TRBJ2-1, with D perhaps matching TRBD2 (6 bases). V was trimmed by 2 bases and J by 2 bases, leaving 13 bases between them. Germline V gives CDR1 MNHNY, CDR2 SVGAGI (reference sequence). The CDR3 length is 16 residues. DNA for the CDR3: TGTGCCAGCAGTTACGGGCGGGGTCCTACCTACAATGAGCAGTTCTTC. Protein: CASSYGRGPTYNEQFF.

The V call is TRBV19, the J call TRBJ1-6, with D perhaps TRBD1 (5 bases). The CDR3 spans 17 residues. The germline V and J ends were trimmed by 3 bases and 3 bases, with 15 bases remaining between them. From germline, CDR1 is LNHDA and CDR2 SQIVND (reference sequence). The CDR3 sequence: CASSIEITRVYNSPLHF. DNA for the CDR3: TGTGCCAGTAGTATTGAAATAACCAGGGTCTATAATTCACCCCTCCACTTT.

The chain recombines TRBV28 with TRBJ2-5; D gene ambiguous. The CDR3 runs 14 residues. Trimming removed 3 bases at V and 2 bases at J, with 10 bases between. Germline-derived CDR1 and CDR2 are MDHEN and SYDVKM. The CDR3 sequence is CASSFGRPQETQYF. The CDR3 DNA reads as TGTGCCAGCAGTTTTGGGCGGCCGCAAGAGACCCAGTACTTC.

This clone was seen only once. The genes are TRBV6-4 and TRBJ2-1; 8 nucleotides agree with TRBD2. The V and J ends lost 5 bases and 7 bases, in that order; junction bases with no gene match: 7. The CDR3 spans 14 residues. The germline V gene encodes CDR1 MRHNA and CDR2 SNTAGT. In DNA, the CDR3 is TGTGCCAGCAGTTTTAGCGGGGAAGGAAATGAGCAGTTCTTC. Its protein is CASSFSGEGNEQFF.

This sequence joins TRBV5-4 and TRBJ2-7; TRBD1 aligns across 11 bases. In germline, CDR1 is SGHNT, CDR2 YYREEE (reference sequence). The CDR3 is 15 residues long. Germline trimming cut 4 bases from V and 4 bases from J; bases unmatched to any gene: 7. The CDR3 loop reads CASSHGTGGKYEQYF. The CDR3 coding sequence is TGTGCCAGCAGCCATGGGACAGGGGGGAAATACGAGCAGTACTTC.

V gene TRBV5-6 combines with J gene TRBJ2-2; 10 positions match TRBD2. The V segment lost 1 base and the J segment 1 base; nucleotides outside the gene matches: 7. This CDR3 contains 18 residues. Germline V gene lookup returns CDR1 SGHDT and CDR2 YYEEEE. The CDR3 is CASSLIPGTSVNTGELFF. The CDR3 DNA follows: TGTGCCAGCAGCTTGATTCCGGGGACTAGCGTGAACACCGGGGAGCTGTTTTTT.

The gene calls are TRBV28 and TRBJ2-7; D is unresolved. This CDR3 has 14 amino acids. Looked up from germline, CDR1 is MDHEN and CDR2 is SYDVKM. Trimming took off 3 bases at V and 0 bases at J, with 9 bases between the two ends. CDR3 DNA sequence: TGTGCCAGCAGTTTCAGCCTAAGCTCCTACGAGCAGTACTTC. Encoded protein: CASSFSLSSYEQYF.

This clone was counted once. The chain is built from TRBV28 and TRBJ2-2, with 9 bases fitting TRBD1. Per the germline V gene, CDR1 is MDHEN and CDR2 is SYDVKM. With 7 bases clipped from V and 4 bases from J, the junction kept 7 bases outside the gene matches. The CDR3 sequence is 15 residues long. This CDR3 reads CASNRYRGRTGELFF. CDR3 DNA: TGTGCCAGCAACCGCTACAGGGGGCGCACCGGGGAGCTGTTTTTT.

The chain uses TRBV6-5 and TRBJ1-3; no reliable D call. This CDR3 has 13 residues. With 6 bases removed from V and 2 bases from J, the gap between germline ends came to 8 bases. Germline CDR1 MNHEY, CDR2 SVGAGI. For the CDR3, the DNA is TGTGCCAGCAGACCCGGGGCTGGAAACACCATATATTTT. The encoded protein is CASRPGAGNTIYF.

The chain links TRBV7-9 to TRBJ2-3; TRBD2 matches 12 bases. The CDR3 runs to 17 residues. Germline V gene lookup returns CDR1 SEHNR and CDR2 FQNEAQ (reference sequence). J gave up 0 bases and V 3 bases, and 4 bases lay outside the gene matches. DNA for the CDR3: TGTGCCAGCAGCTTCTCCGGGACTAGCGGGAGCACAGATACGCAGTATTTT. Protein sequence: CASSFSGTSGSTDTQYF.